This T cell receptor (beta chain) was observed in a study of T cell responses to AZD1222 COVID-19 vaccine. Points from the study as a whole: Among the donors, most were white British and more were female, and clonal diversity was possibly underestimated.

About this clone itself: Its specificity is unknown.

The CDR3 runs to 15 residues. V lost 0 bases to trimming and J lost 5 bases, with 13 bases between them. Germline V gene sequence: CDR1 LGHNA, CDR2 YNFKEQ. Profiled with immunoSEQ multiplex PCR; TCRdb holds only in-frame clones, not every one. The table includes around 110,000 clones, more than 75% detected once. This TCR derives from an adult in good health. Sequenced here: peripheral blood, sampled on day 0 of AZD1222 vaccination. This rearrangement joins TRBV4-2 to TRBJ1-1; D is unclear. The CDR3 nucleotides read TGTGCCAGCAGCCAAGATCGGCGACGTTTTACTGAAGCTTTCTTT. Its translation is CASSQDRRRFTEAFF.